These T cell receptor beta chains were read from a single sample in a study of blood T cell repertoires in COVID-19. Produced via immunoSEQ multiplex PCR; TCRdb's table is partial and in-frame only. Here the sample spans roughly 160,000 clones, roughly 85% being singletons. The source material was PBMCs or T cells enriched from blood (not recorded which). These receptors all come from a man aged 55 to 70 who had recovered from COVID-19. The CDR3 runs from the conserved cysteine through the conserved F or W. Each record gives: D gene, V gene, J gene, clone size, CDR3 protein, CDR3 DNA. A D gene is named only where the DNA matches it firmly. Expanded clones get a size class; other rows say once, few or many, or leave the size out.

d_call: .; v_call: TRBV5-6; j_call: TRBJ1-3; clone_size: .; cdr3_aa: CASNPTGAGNTIYF; cdr3_nt: TGTGCCAGCAATCCCACGGGGGCTGGAAACACCATATATTTT
d_call: .; v_call: TRBV5-6; j_call: TRBJ2-2; clone_size: few; cdr3_aa: CASSFGGVLNTGELFF; cdr3_nt: TGTGCCAGCAGCTTTGGAGGGGTCCTGAACACCGGGGAGCTGTTTTTT
d_call: TRBD1; v_call: TRBV19; j_call: TRBJ2-6; clone_size: few; cdr3_aa: CASRTGVSGANVLTF; cdr3_nt: TGTGCCTCCCGGACAGGGGTCTCTGGGGCCAACGTCCTGACTTTC
d_call: TRBD1; v_call: TRBV28; j_call: TRBJ2-7; clone_size: .; cdr3_aa: CASTSRTGGYEQYF; cdr3_nt: TGTGCCAGCACCTCCCGGACAGGGGGGTACGAGCAGTACTTC
d_call: .; v_call: TRBV30; j_call: TRBJ1-5; clone_size: .; cdr3_aa: CAWSANGLRDINQPQHF; cdr3_nt: TGTGCCTGGAGTGCAAACGGTCTCCGGGACATTAATCAGCCCCAGCATTTT
d_call: TRBD2; v_call: TRBV10-3; j_call: TRBJ2-1; clone_size: .; cdr3_aa: CATGASGGYNEQFF; cdr3_nt: TGTGCCACGGGGGCTAGCGGGGGCTACAATGAGCAGTTCTTC
d_call: TRBD1; v_call: TRBV7-3; j_call: TRBJ1-6; clone_size: .; cdr3_aa: CASSLTTGYNSPLHF; cdr3_nt: TGTGCCAGCAGCTTAACGACAGGGTATAATTCACCCCTCCACTTT
d_call: TRBD1; v_call: TRBV24-1; j_call: TRBJ2-5; clone_size: .; cdr3_aa: CATSDFRQGWSGRETQYF; cdr3_nt: TGTGCCACCAGTGATTTCCGACAGGGGTGGAGCGGCCGGGAGACCCAGTACTTC
d_call: .; v_call: TRBV7-8; j_call: TRBJ1-5; clone_size: .; cdr3_aa: CASSLSQVLGPQHF; cdr3_nt: TGTGCCAGCAGCTTAAGCCAGGTCTTAGGGCCCCAGCATTTT
d_call: .; v_call: TRBV29-1; j_call: TRBJ2-2; clone_size: .; cdr3_aa: CSVEVTGTGELFF; cdr3_nt: TGCAGCGTTGAAGTTACGGGAACCGGGGAGCTGTTTTTT
d_call: .; v_call: TRBV10-2; j_call: TRBJ2-5; clone_size: .; cdr3_aa: CASSESLGGASETQYF; cdr3_nt: TGCGCCAGCAGTGAGTCCCTGGGGGGGGCCTCAGAGACCCAGTACTTC
d_call: .; v_call: TRBV7-8; j_call: TRBJ2-1; clone_size: .; cdr3_aa: CASSLATRRSSYNEQFF; cdr3_nt: TGTGCCAGCAGCTTAGCTACTAGAAGGAGCTCCTACAATGAGCAGTTCTTC
d_call: TRBD1; v_call: TRBV28; j_call: TRBJ2-5; clone_size: .; cdr3_aa: CASTLGDRDRKTQYF; cdr3_nt: TGTGCCAGCACCCTAGGAGACAGGGATCGGAAGACCCAGTACTTC
d_call: TRBD2; v_call: TRBV6-5; j_call: TRBJ2-1; clone_size: .; cdr3_aa: CASSFHLAGSYNEQFF; cdr3_nt: TGTGCCAGCAGTTTCCATTTAGCGGGGTCCTACAATGAGCAGTTCTTC
d_call: TRBD1; v_call: TRBV12-5; j_call: TRBJ1-5; clone_size: .; cdr3_aa: CASGPDRGHGQPQHF; cdr3_nt: TGTGCTAGTGGCCCGGACAGGGGGCATGGTCAGCCCCAGCATTTT
d_call: .; v_call: TRBV13; j_call: TRBJ1-1; clone_size: .; cdr3_aa: CASSLRDTEAFF; cdr3_nt: TGTGCCAGCAGCTTACGGGACACTGAAGCTTTCTTT
d_call: TRBD2; v_call: TRBV28; j_call: TRBJ2-7; clone_size: .; cdr3_aa: CASSFSGFGLAYEQYF; cdr3_nt: TGTGCCAGCAGTTTTTCAGGGTTCGGACTAGCCTACGAGCAGTACTTC